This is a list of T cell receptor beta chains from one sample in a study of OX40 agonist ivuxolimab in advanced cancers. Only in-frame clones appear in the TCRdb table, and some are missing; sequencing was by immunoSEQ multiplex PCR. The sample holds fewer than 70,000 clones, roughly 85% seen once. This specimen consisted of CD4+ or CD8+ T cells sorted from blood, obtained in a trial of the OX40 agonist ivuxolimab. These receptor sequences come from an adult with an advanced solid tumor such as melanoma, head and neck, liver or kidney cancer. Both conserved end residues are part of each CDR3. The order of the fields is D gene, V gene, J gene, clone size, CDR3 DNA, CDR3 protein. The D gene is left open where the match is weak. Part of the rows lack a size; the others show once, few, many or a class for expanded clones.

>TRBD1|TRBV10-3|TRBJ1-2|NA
TGTGCCATCAGTGAGTCGGGTAGAACAGGGGGAGTAAATGGCTACACCTTC
CAISESGRTGGVNGYTF
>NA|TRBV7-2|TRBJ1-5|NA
TGTGCCAGCAGCTTAGGGGCAGGGTTCAATCAGCCCCAGCATTTT
CASSLGAGFNQPQHF
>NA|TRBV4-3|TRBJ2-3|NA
TGCGCCAGCAGGACAGACATGTCCACAGATACGCAGTATTTT
CASRTDMSTDTQYF
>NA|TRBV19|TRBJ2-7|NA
TGTGCCAGTAGTATCATATGGGGTCTCGAGCAGTACTTC
CASSIIWGLEQYF
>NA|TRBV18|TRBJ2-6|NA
TGTGCCAGCTCACCACGACAGGCTTTGGTTTCGGTCCTGACTTTC
CASSPRQALVSVLTF
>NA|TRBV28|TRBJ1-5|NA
TGTGCCAGCAGTTTATTCGGGGGTAATCAGCCCCAGCATTTT
CASSLFGGNQPQHF
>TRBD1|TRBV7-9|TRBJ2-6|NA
TGTGCCAGCAGCTTGGGACAGTCGTTGTCCGGGGCCAACGTCCTGACTTTC
CASSLGQSLSGANVLTF
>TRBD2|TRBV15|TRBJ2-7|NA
TGTGCCACCAGCGGGAACCGGAAGACTAGCTCCGAGCAGTACTTC
CATSGNRKTSSEQYF
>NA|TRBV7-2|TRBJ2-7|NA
TGTGCCAGCACCACACAGCAGGGTTTCCACGAGCAGTACTTC
CASTTQQGFHEQYF
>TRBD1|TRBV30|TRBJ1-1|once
TGTGCCTGGATCGGACAGGATGGGAACACTGAAGCTTTCTTT
CAWIGQDGNTEAFF
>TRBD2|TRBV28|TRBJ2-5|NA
TGTGCCAGCAGTTTACGGCGGGGGGGCGTCGGAGAGACCCAGTACTTC
CASSLRRGGVGETQYF
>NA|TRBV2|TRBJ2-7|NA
TGTGCCAGCATTACAGGGTTAGACTCCTACGAGCAGTACTTC
CASITGLDSYEQYF
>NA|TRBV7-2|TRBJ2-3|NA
TGTGCCAGCAGCCCTACCTTAGCAGATACGCAGTATTTT
CASSPTLADTQYF
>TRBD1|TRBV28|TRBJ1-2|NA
TGTGCCAGCAGCCTTGGGGACAGTTCTTCTAACTATGGCTACACCTTC
CASSLGDSSSNYGYTF
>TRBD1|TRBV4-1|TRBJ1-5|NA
TGCGCCAGCAGCCAAGATGGCAGACAGGGCGGTCAGCCCCAGCATTTT
CASSQDGRQGGQPQHF
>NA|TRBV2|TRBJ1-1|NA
TGTGCCGGTGAAAGGGGGGGCGTGAACACTGAAGCTTTCTTT
CAGERGGVNTEAFF
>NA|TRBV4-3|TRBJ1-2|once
TGCGCCAGCAGCCAAGAAGACAGAAGTAACTATGGCTACACCTTC
CASSQEDRSNYGYTF
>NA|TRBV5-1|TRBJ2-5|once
TGCGCCAGCAGCTTGGGTCGCACCCAAGAGACCCAGTACTTC
CASSLGRTQETQYF
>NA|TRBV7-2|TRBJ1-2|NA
TGTGCCAGCAGCTTTGATCCGACTAACTATGGCTACACCTTC
CASSFDPTNYGYTF
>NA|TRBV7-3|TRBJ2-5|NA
TGTGCCAGCAGCCTGTCGGTTTCCGGAGCCACCCAGTACTTC
CASSLSVSGATQYF
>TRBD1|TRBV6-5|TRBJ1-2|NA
TGTGCCAGCAGAGGGACAGGGCGGGACTATGGCTACACCTTC
CASRGTGRDYGYTF
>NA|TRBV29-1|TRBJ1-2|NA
TGCAGCGTTGGGGCGGGCCTCGAAATCTATGGCTACACCTTC
CSVGAGLEIYGYTF
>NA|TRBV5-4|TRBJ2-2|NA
TGTGCCAGCAGCTCCATTTTGGGCGGGGAGCTGTTTTTT
CASSSILGGELFF
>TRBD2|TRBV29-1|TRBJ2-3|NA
TGCAGCGTTGCTGTAGCGGGGGGCGCCACAGATACGCAGTATTTT
CSVAVAGGATDTQYF
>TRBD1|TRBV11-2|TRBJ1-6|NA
TGTGCCAGCAGCCACGGGACAGGGATACTGAATTCACCCCTCCACTTT
CASSHGTGILNSPLHF